This T cell receptor beta chain was sequenced in a study of blood T cell repertoires in COVID-19. As for the study in general: The study drew acute and convalescent COVID-19 samples from the United States, Italy and Spain. In each case, the material was cDNA or gDNA derived from T cells, B-cell-depleted T cells, or PBMCs.

Authors' methods: The authors estimated nucleated cell counts from reference gene primer amplification. The table came from immunoSEQ multiplex PCR; TCRdb's copy has only in-frame clones and leaves some out. The DNA gave D and trimming, while V, J and clone size come from that table. The sample lists approximately 300,000 clones; roughly 89% were seen once. The sequence was obtained from a man aged 40-55 years with acute or convalescent COVID-19. The specimen sequenced was peripheral blood.

The CDR3 protein is CASSLGDTYEQYF. In DNA, the CDR3 is TGTGCCAGCAGCCTGGGAGATACCTACGAGCAGTACTTC. V usage is TRBV9 and J usage is TRBJ2-7; D possibly corresponds to TRBD2 (5 bases). Germline values: CDR1 SGDLS, CDR2 YYNGEE. The CDR3 sequence is 13 residues long. V lost 4 bases and J 2 bases, leaving 10 bases between the germline ends.